This is a list of T cell receptor beta chains from one sample in a study of cytomegalovirus exposure and HLA in healthy donors. The assay was immunoSEQ multiplex PCR, and TCRdb's table has in-frame clones only and misses some. The specimen's table records fewer than 100,000 clones. Sequencing input: PBMCs. The source is a man in his forties or fifties in good health and CMV-seronegative. The CDR3 runs from the conserved cysteine through the conserved F or W.

J gene | V gene | CDR3 protein
TRBJ1-3 | TRBV7-2 | CASSFAGWNTIYF
TRBJ1-4 | TRBV6-5 | CASSGRTLEKLFF
TRBJ2-7 | TRBV6-6 | CASSLGTSAAEQYF
TRBJ1-5 | TRBV6-5 | CASRATGNNQPQHF
TRBJ2-5 | TRBV5-1 | CASSFLRGGRETQYF
TRBJ2-1 | TRBV10-3 | CATWDRWKFF
TRBJ2-1 | TRBV29-1 | CSVVDRARAEQFF
TRBJ2-3 | TRBV7-3 | CASSAQGGRTDTQYF
TRBJ1-5 | TRBV25-1 | CASSETGNSYQPQHF
TRBJ2-5 | TRBV13 | CASSLVGGVETQYF
TRBJ1-2 | TRBV7-9 | CASSFEGSGGPQAF
TRBJ2-7 | TRBV4-1 | CASSQDPAGGTSYEQYF
TRBJ1-2 | TRBV18 | CASSPGIQGQGYTF
TRBJ1-5 | TRBV27 | CASSSFRATRQSNQPQHF
TRBJ1-5 | TRBV7-8 | CASSLGAGGNQPQHF
TRBJ1-1 | TRBV27 | CASSLSGWTHANTEAFF
TRBJ2-1 | TRBV9 | CASSIVATNEQFF
TRBJ1-5 | TRBV30 | CACTGTGFGQPQHF
TRBJ2-1 | TRBV11-1 | CASSPRTSGLDSYNEQFF
TRBJ2-5 | TRBV6-5 | CASSYSTGGRETQYF
TRBJ1-1 | TRBV13 | CASSSRTEAFF
TRBJ2-7 | TRBV7-8 | CASSLVTAYEQYF
TRBJ2-7 | TRBV7-2 | CASSFGTGTYEQYF
TRBJ1-2 | TRBV28 | CASRIGTDYGYTF